These T cell receptor beta chains were read from a single sample in a study of cytomegalovirus exposure and HLA in healthy donors. Clones were read by immunoSEQ multiplex PCR, and TCRdb kept only the in-frame ones, dropping some. Of about 170,000 clones in the sample, 79% were seen once. Sequencing was carried out using PBMCs. Every receptor here comes from a woman in her forties or fifties in good health and CMV-seronegative. The CDR3 runs from the conserved cysteine through the conserved F or W. D genes are given only for firm matches. The size entry is marked missing in some rows and otherwise reads once, few, many or a size class.

j_call: TRBJ1-2
clone_size: .
d_call: .
v_call: TRBV6-5
cdr3_nt: TGTGCCAGCAGCATTGACAGAGGTTCCTATGGCTACACCTTC
cdr3_aa: CASSIDRGSYGYTF

j_call: TRBJ1-1
clone_size: .
d_call: TRBD1
v_call: TRBV5-4
cdr3_nt: TGTGCCAGCAGCCTGCCGGGACAGCACGTCATGAACACTGAAGCTTTCTTT
cdr3_aa: CASSLPGQHVMNTEAFF

j_call: TRBJ2-7
clone_size: .
d_call: TRBD1
v_call: TRBV28
cdr3_nt: TGTGCCAGCATCGGGGACAGGGGCTCCTACGAGCAGTACTTC
cdr3_aa: CASIGDRGSYEQYF

j_call: TRBJ2-7
clone_size: .
d_call: .
v_call: TRBV11-2
cdr3_nt: TGTGCCAGCAGAACACCCAAATCCCGGGACAACCAGTACGAGCAGTACTTC
cdr3_aa: CASRTPKSRDNQYEQYF

j_call: TRBJ2-2
clone_size: .
d_call: .
v_call: TRBV21-1
cdr3_nt: TGTGCCAGCAGCAAAGCAGGCGGGGGTAGGGAGCTGTTTTTT
cdr3_aa: CASSKAGGGRELFF

j_call: TRBJ2-5
clone_size: .
d_call: TRBD2
v_call: TRBV5-5
cdr3_nt: TGTGCCAGCAGCTCGACTAGCGGGTGGGGGGAGACCCAGTACTTC
cdr3_aa: CASSSTSGWGETQYF

j_call: TRBJ2-5
clone_size: .
d_call: TRBD1
v_call: TRBV9
cdr3_nt: TGTGCCAGCAGCTCTCAGGGGGCCGGGGGGACCCAGTACTTC
cdr3_aa: CASSSQGAGGTQYF

j_call: TRBJ2-5
clone_size: .
d_call: TRBD2
v_call: TRBV11-3
cdr3_nt: TGTGCCAGCAGCCCAGGACTAGCGGGAGAAGAGACCCAGTACTTC
cdr3_aa: CASSPGLAGEETQYF

j_call: TRBJ2-3
clone_size: .
d_call: .
v_call: TRBV28
cdr3_nt: TGTGCCAGCAGTCCCTCCCTCGGGGGTGAGGCCACAGATACGCAGTATTTT
cdr3_aa: CASSPSLGGEATDTQYF

j_call: TRBJ2-5
clone_size: .
d_call: TRBD2
v_call: TRBV18
cdr3_nt: TGTGCCAGCTCACAGACTAGCGGGGGGTTTCAAGAGACCCAGTACTTC
cdr3_aa: CASSQTSGGFQETQYF

j_call: TRBJ1-2
clone_size: .
d_call: TRBD1
v_call: TRBV9
cdr3_nt: TGTGCCAGCAGCGTCGGGACAGTCGATGGCTACACCTTC
cdr3_aa: CASSVGTVDGYTF

j_call: TRBJ2-7
clone_size: .
d_call: .
v_call: TRBV28
cdr3_nt: TGTGCCAGCAGTATTCAATACAGCTCCTACGAGCAGTACTTC
cdr3_aa: CASSIQYSSYEQYF

j_call: TRBJ1-2
clone_size: .
d_call: TRBD1
v_call: TRBV6-5
cdr3_nt: TGTGCCAGCTGGACAGGGGGAGGCTACACCTTC
cdr3_aa: CASWTGGGYTF

j_call: TRBJ2-2
clone_size: .
d_call: .
v_call: TRBV18
cdr3_nt: TGTGCCAGCTCACCGTCCGGGACACCGAACACCGGGGAGCTGTTTTTT
cdr3_aa: CASSPSGTPNTGELFF

j_call: TRBJ2-7
clone_size: .
d_call: TRBD2
v_call: TRBV27
cdr3_nt: TGTGCCAGCAGTTTACAAGCGGGGTTCTCCTACGAGCAGTACTTC
cdr3_aa: CASSLQAGFSYEQYF

j_call: TRBJ1-4
clone_size: .
d_call: .
v_call: TRBV19
cdr3_nt: TGTGCCAGTAGGTCCCGCGAAGTTGCAACTAATGAAAAACTGTTTTTT
cdr3_aa: CASRSREVATNEKLFF

j_call: TRBJ2-7
clone_size: .
d_call: TRBD2
v_call: TRBV11-3
cdr3_nt: TGTGCCAGCAGCCCCCGGGGGGACTCCTACGAGCAGTACTTC
cdr3_aa: CASSPRGDSYEQYF

j_call: TRBJ2-5
clone_size: .
d_call: .
v_call: TRBV5-4
cdr3_nt: TGTGCCAGCAGCTTCGGGTCGACCCTGCAAGAGACCCAGTACTTC
cdr3_aa: CASSFGSTLQETQYF

j_call: TRBJ2-5
clone_size: .
d_call: TRBD2
v_call: TRBV11-3
cdr3_nt: TGTGCCAGCAGTTTGAGCGGGGGGGGTCGAGAGACCCAGTACTTC
cdr3_aa: CASSLSGGGRETQYF

j_call: TRBJ2-3
clone_size: .
d_call: .
v_call: TRBV30
cdr3_nt: TGTGCCTGGAGTACACACTTCAGGGGCATAGGAAATACGCAGTATTTT
cdr3_aa: CAWSTHFRGIGNTQYF

j_call: TRBJ2-1
clone_size: .
d_call: .
v_call: TRBV6-6
cdr3_nt: TGTGCCATCGCAGGGAACTACAATGAGCAGTTCTTC
cdr3_aa: CAIAGNYNEQFF

j_call: TRBJ1-1
clone_size: .
d_call: .
v_call: TRBV28
cdr3_nt: TGTGCCAGCAGTCTGACTAGGCAGAGAACTTTCTTT
cdr3_aa: CASSLTRQRTFF

j_call: TRBJ1-6
clone_size: .
d_call: TRBD1
v_call: TRBV5-4
cdr3_nt: TGTGCCAGCAGCTTGAGGGACAGGGGGCTTTCACCCCTCCACTTT
cdr3_aa: CASSLRDRGLSPLHF

j_call: TRBJ1-4
clone_size: .
d_call: .
v_call: TRBV10-2
cdr3_nt: TGCGCCAGCAGTGAGGTGGGAGCTAATGAAAAACTGTTTTTT
cdr3_aa: CASSEVGANEKLFF

j_call: TRBJ2-1
clone_size: once
d_call: .
v_call: TRBV5-1
cdr3_nt: TGCGCCAGCAGCTTGGGGGCCTCCGTCTCCTACAATGAGCAGTTCTTC
cdr3_aa: CASSLGASVSYNEQFF

j_call: TRBJ2-1
clone_size: once
d_call: TRBD2
v_call: TRBV29-1
cdr3_nt: TGCAGCGTTGTAGACCCCGGGACTAGCGGGGGGCTTTACAATGAGCAGTTCTTC
cdr3_aa: CSVVDPGTSGGLYNEQFF

j_call: TRBJ2-3
clone_size: .
d_call: .
v_call: TRBV10-3
cdr3_nt: TGTGCCATCAGGAGCGGACCCACAGATACGCAGTATTTT
cdr3_aa: CAIRSGPTDTQYF

j_call: TRBJ2-7
clone_size: .
d_call: .
v_call: TRBV30
cdr3_nt: TGTGCCTGGAGCTCGGGGTCCCACGAGCAGTACTTC
cdr3_aa: CAWSSGSHEQYF

j_call: TRBJ2-1
clone_size: .
d_call: TRBD2
v_call: TRBV7-2
cdr3_nt: TGTGCCAGCAGCTCTACTAGCGGGGGGGACAATGAGCAGTTCTTC
cdr3_aa: CASSSTSGGDNEQFF

j_call: TRBJ2-4
clone_size: .
d_call: .
v_call: TRBV28
cdr3_nt: TGTGCCAGCACCGGGGGTACTATGTCGCGGGTCAATTACGCGAACAACATTCAGTACTTC
cdr3_aa: CASTGGTMSRVNYANNIQYF

j_call: TRBJ1-5
clone_size: .
d_call: TRBD1
v_call: TRBV5-1
cdr3_nt: TGCGCCAGCAGCCCTGATGGACAGGGCAATCAGCCCCAGCATTTT
cdr3_aa: CASSPDGQGNQPQHF

j_call: TRBJ2-3
clone_size: .
d_call: TRBD2
v_call: TRBV28
cdr3_nt: TGTGCCAGCAGTCCCTCCGGGACTAGCGGGAGTAGCACAGATACGCAGTATTTT
cdr3_aa: CASSPSGTSGSSTDTQYF

j_call: TRBJ1-3
clone_size: .
d_call: .
v_call: TRBV18
cdr3_nt: TGTGCCAGCTCACCGCAGAAAAACTCTGGAAACACCATATATTTT
cdr3_aa: CASSPQKNSGNTIYF

j_call: TRBJ2-7
clone_size: .
d_call: .
v_call: TRBV7-8
cdr3_nt: TGTGCCAGCAATATGGACGGTAGAGGGGAGCAGTACTTC
cdr3_aa: CASNMDGRGEQYF

j_call: TRBJ2-2
clone_size: few
d_call: .
v_call: TRBV6-9
cdr3_nt: TGTGCCAGCCGGTCAAGCGAAGACACCGGGGAGCTGTTTTTT
cdr3_aa: CASRSSEDTGELFF

j_call: TRBJ2-2
clone_size: .
d_call: .
v_call: TRBV7-9
cdr3_nt: TGTGCCAGCAGCTTGGCGGCAAGCGCGACCGGGGAGCTGTTTTTT
cdr3_aa: CASSLAASATGELFF

j_call: TRBJ1-1
clone_size: .
d_call: .
v_call: TRBV5-1
cdr3_nt: TGCGCCAGCGCCCCTGGACAGTCGAACACTGAAGCTTTCTTT
cdr3_aa: CASAPGQSNTEAFF

j_call: TRBJ2-1
clone_size: .
d_call: .
v_call: TRBV2
cdr3_nt: TGTGCCAGCAGTGAAGATAGGAGGAGCTCCTACAATGAGCAGTTCTTC
cdr3_aa: CASSEDRRSSYNEQFF

j_call: TRBJ2-1
clone_size: .
d_call: TRBD1
v_call: TRBV28
cdr3_nt: TGTGCCAGCAGTCCCCGGGACAGGGGATACAATGAGCAGTTCTTC
cdr3_aa: CASSPRDRGYNEQFF

j_call: TRBJ1-5
clone_size: .
d_call: .
v_call: TRBV6-1
cdr3_nt: TGTGCCAGCAGTGAAGTGATTGGGCAATCAAATCAGCCCCAGCATTTT
cdr3_aa: CASSEVIGQSNQPQHF

j_call: TRBJ1-4
clone_size: .
d_call: .
v_call: TRBV14
cdr3_nt: TGTGCCAGCCGGAGGGACCCTAATGAAAAACTGTTTTTT
cdr3_aa: CASRRDPNEKLFF

j_call: TRBJ2-2
clone_size: many
d_call: .
v_call: TRBV19
cdr3_nt: TGTGCCAGTATGTTTCAGACAGGGACTACCGGGGAGCTGTTTTTT
cdr3_aa: CASMFQTGTTGELFF

j_call: TRBJ2-2
clone_size: .
d_call: TRBD2
v_call: TRBV7-2
cdr3_nt: TGTGCCAGCAGCTTAGGCCGACTAGCGGGGAACACCGGGGAGCTGTTTTTT
cdr3_aa: CASSLGRLAGNTGELFF

j_call: TRBJ1-6
clone_size: .
d_call: TRBD1
v_call: TRBV7-9
cdr3_nt: TGTGCCAGCAGCGCGACGGGACAGCTTAATAATTCACCCCTCCACTTT
cdr3_aa: CASSATGQLNNSPLHF

j_call: TRBJ1-1
clone_size: .
d_call: .
v_call: TRBV6-1
cdr3_nt: TGTGCCAGCAGTGAGGCGGGGGGCCGACCGACCCTGGCCACTGAAGCTTTCTTT
cdr3_aa: CASSEAGGRPTLATEAFF

j_call: TRBJ2-3
clone_size: .
d_call: TRBD1
v_call: TRBV28
cdr3_nt: TGTGCCAGCAGTTTAGGACAGGGGGCCGCAGATACGCAGTATTTT
cdr3_aa: CASSLGQGAADTQYF

j_call: TRBJ1-2
clone_size: .
d_call: TRBD1
v_call: TRBV9
cdr3_nt: TGTGCCAGCAGCGGATACAGGGGGCAGGGCTACACCTTC
cdr3_aa: CASSGYRGQGYTF

j_call: TRBJ1-6
clone_size: .
d_call: .
v_call: TRBV4-3
cdr3_nt: TGCGCCAGCAGCCAAACCCCCAGGGCACCCCTCCACTTT
cdr3_aa: CASSQTPRAPLHF

j_call: TRBJ1-5
clone_size: .
d_call: TRBD1
v_call: TRBV6-7
cdr3_nt: TGTGCCAGCAGTTACTCGGCTCTGGGACAGGGCAATCAGCCCCAGCATTTT
cdr3_aa: CASSYSALGQGNQPQHF

j_call: TRBJ2-1
clone_size: .
d_call: TRBD2
v_call: TRBV19
cdr3_nt: TGTGCCAGTAGTATAGTTCTCGGACTAGCAAGGGCGAATGAGCAGTTCTTC
cdr3_aa: CASSIVLGLARANEQFF

j_call: TRBJ2-7
clone_size: .
d_call: .
v_call: TRBV27
cdr3_nt: TGTGCCAGCAGCCACAGGCGAGCAGGGGAGCAGTACTTC
cdr3_aa: CASSHRRAGEQYF

j_call: TRBJ1-4
clone_size: .
d_call: TRBD1
v_call: TRBV19
cdr3_nt: TGTGCCAGTAGTATAGATCATCCAGGGGGCCAAGAAAAACTGTTTTTT
cdr3_aa: CASSIDHPGGQEKLFF

j_call: TRBJ1-1
clone_size: few
d_call: .
v_call: TRBV28
cdr3_nt: TGTGCCAGCAGTCACAGGGAGGGCACTGAAGCTTTCTTT
cdr3_aa: CASSHREGTEAFF

j_call: TRBJ2-3
clone_size: .
d_call: .
v_call: TRBV7-2
cdr3_nt: TGTGCCAGCAGCTTTGGGGGGAAGGTTTTCGGTTTCACAGATACGCAGTATTTT
cdr3_aa: CASSFGGKVFGFTDTQYF

j_call: TRBJ2-3
clone_size: few
d_call: .
v_call: TRBV7-2
cdr3_nt: TGTGCCAGCAGCTTAGACGGGGATACGCAGTATTTT
cdr3_aa: CASSLDGDTQYF

j_call: TRBJ2-1
clone_size: .
d_call: TRBD2
v_call: TRBV6-6
cdr3_nt: TGTGCCAGCAGTTACAGCGGGAGCACCTACAATGAGCAGTTCTTC
cdr3_aa: CASSYSGSTYNEQFF

j_call: TRBJ1-1
clone_size: .
d_call: .
v_call: TRBV11-2
cdr3_nt: TGTGCCAGCAGCTCCCTTGCGGGGGTGAACACTGAAGCTTTCTTT
cdr3_aa: CASSSLAGVNTEAFF